One sample yielded the 9 T cell receptor beta chains listed below, sequenced in a study of beta chain features in type 1 diabetes. The whole isolated RNA underwent reverse transcription, so sequencing captured expressed TCRB transcripts. Clones were sequenced by immunoSEQ multiplex PCR, and TCRdb holds only the in-frame ones, with some missing. The sample shows about 9,400 clones, 70% to 80% of them seen only once. The material sequenced was Tregs from blood. These receptor sequences come from a woman between 18 and 29 years old in good health.

The chain joins TRBV4-1 to TRBJ1-5, with 7 nucleotides matching TRBD1. The CDR3 length is 17 residues. CDR1 MGHRA and CDR2 YSYEKL come from the germline V gene. V lost 1 base, J lost 0 bases, and 6 bases stayed unmatched. The CDR3 here is CASSQARDSYSNQPQHF. CDR3 coding DNA: TGCGCCAGCAGCCAAGCTCGGGACAGTTATAGCAATCAGCCCCAGCATTTT.

CDR3 amino acids: CSVARGYGYTF. The CDR3 bases are TGCAGCGTTGCAAGGGGTTATGGCTACACCTTC. This chain connects TRBV29-1 to TRBJ1-2; tentatively, D is TRBD1 (5 bases). The CDR3 loop spans 11 amino acids. Germline values: CDR1 SQVTM, CDR2 ANQGSEA. Trimming took off 4 bases at V and 5 bases at J, with 8 bases between the two ends.

The rearrangement uses TRBV28 and TRBJ2-1; weak D call: TRBD2 (6 bases). V shed 8 bases and J shed 3 bases, with 17 bases lying between them. The CDR3 contains 15 residues. Germline lookup yields CDR1 MDHEN and CDR2 SYDVKM. The CDR3, as DNA: TGTGCCAGCCGACCTGGAGGGGCCAACTACAATGAGCAGTTCTTC. Translated: CASRPGGANYNEQFF.

V gene TRBV5-4 combines with J gene TRBJ2-1; D may be TRBD1 (6 bases). V was shortened by 4 bases and J by 0 bases, with 26 bases between the two germline ends. Germline-derived CDR1 and CDR2 are SGHNT and YYREEE (reference sequence). This CDR3 is built from 20 residues. CDR3 sequence reads: CASSPGRSHRVGASYNEQFF. For the CDR3, the DNA is TGTGCCAGCAGCCCTGGAAGGTCCCACAGGGTCGGGGCCTCCTACAATGAGCAGTTCTTC.

The V call is TRBV6-5, the J call TRBJ1-2; 8 positions match TRBD1. Trimming cost V 5 bases and J 7 bases; bases outside gene matches: 6. The V gene's germline CDR1 is MNHEY and CDR2 SVGAGI. This CDR3 has 13 amino acids. CDR3: CASSVGDRLGYTF. The CDR3 DNA follows: TGTGCCAGCAGTGTTGGGGACAGGCTTGGCTACACCTTC.

V and J are TRBV11-1 and TRBJ1-6; 7 bases map to TRBD1. The CDR3 length is 15 residues. Unmatched junction bases numbered 2, after V lost 5 bases and J lost 1 base. The germline gives CDR1 SGHAT, CDR2 FQDESV (reference sequence). As DNA, the CDR3 is TGTGCCAGCAGCCCAGGGGGTTCCTATAATTCACCCCTCCACTTT. It specifies CASSPGGSYNSPLHF.

The rearrangement links TRBV2 to TRBJ2-1; TRBD1 aligns across 7 bases. The CDR3 is 13 amino acids. With V trimmed by 8 bases and J by 6 bases, 7 bases remained unmatched. CDR1 and CDR2 from the germline V gene are SNHLY and FYNNEI. This CDR3 is CASVVGQVNEQFF. The CDR3 DNA reads TGTGCCAGCGTGGTTGGACAGGTCAATGAGCAGTTCTTC.

The chain couples TRBV6-6 to TRBJ2-3; D perhaps matches TRBD2 (7 bases). The CDR3 consists of 16 residues. V was shortened by 6 bases and J by 2 bases, with 18 bases between the two germline ends. Germline V gene sequence: CDR1 MNHNY, CDR2 SVGAGI (reference sequence). CDR3 sequence: CASRPGAGHTTDTQYF. The CDR3 coding sequence is TGTGCCAGCAGACCCGGAGCGGGACATACCACAGATACGCAGTATTTT.

This chain joins TRBV15 and TRBJ2-7; 8 bases are shared with TRBD1. Per the germline V gene, CDR1 is LNHNV and CDR2 is YYDKDF (reference sequence). The J segment lost 2 bases and the V segment lost 8 bases, leaving 5 bases of the junction unmatched. This CDR3 region has 13 residues. The CDR3 is CATGRDRTYEQYF. The CDR3 DNA reads as TGTGCCACCGGGCGGGACAGGACCTACGAGCAGTACTTC.